This T cell receptor beta chain was found in a study of shared clonotypes between healthy human individuals. Overall study: CD4 naive and memory got three plates each, CD8 naive two, CD8 memory one.

Sorted subsets were amplified in replicate PCRs using 200 ng DNA, approximately 30,000 T cell genomes. Original data processing: Sequence data from immunoSEQ were junction-only and lacked quality scores; consequently, filtering differed. Method: immunoSEQ multiplex PCR; TCRdb's copy keeps in-frame clones and lacks some. D and trimming come from the DNA, and the V and J calls and clone size come from that table. The data show just over 2,000,000 clones, approximately 94% seen once. With 6 bases clipped from V and 8 bases from J, the junction kept 8 bases outside the gene matches. The germline V gene has CDR1 LGHNT and CDR2 FRNRAP. The CDR3 runs to 16 residues. Positively selected for CCR7, the CD45RO-negative cells used as naive CD8 cells excluded terminally differentiated effector memory CD45RA+ cells.

Input material: naive CD8+ T cells sorted from blood. The gene calls are TRBV12-5 and TRBJ2-1; 15 nucleotides align to TRBD2. This clonotype originated in a young man in good health. The CDR3 DNA is TGTGCTAGTGGACCTCGGACTAGCGGGAGGGCTTATGAGCAGTTCTTC. Translation gives CASGPRTSGRAYEQFF.